The present entry profiles one T cell receptor (beta chain) with its context. Its antigen is not identified. V gave up 6 bases and J gave up 1 base, with 9 bases separating them. This CDR3 region has 13 residues. Germline assignment: CDR1 SQVTM and CDR2 ANQGSEA. The sample originates from a study of memory CD4+ T cells and cytomegalovirus serostatus. Generated by immunoSEQ multiplex PCR, the TCRdb table keeps only in-frame clones and is missing some. The sample gives about 80,000 clones, 75% to 90% of which show up once; roughly 0.85% is in the top ten. Points from the study as a whole: Median bootstrapped AUC for CMV status was about 0.94 originally, 0.85 to 0.92 US-trained.

Single viable CD3+CD4+CD8-CD45RO+ cells were sorted as the memory CD4+ T cells. CD4+ T cells were isolated by positive magnetic selection. Sequenced sample: memory CD4+ T cells from blood. The sequence was obtained from an adult in good health and CMV-seronegative. The chain joins TRBV29-1 to TRBJ1-4, with D hard to call. CDR3: CSVLTGTNEKLFF. CDR3 nucleotides: TGCAGCGTCTTGACGGGAACTAATGAAAAACTGTTTTTT.